The clone carrying this T cell receptor beta chain has at least ten counts. Its antigen is still unknown. In germline, CDR1 is LGHNA, CDR2 YNFKEQ. This CDR3 region has 15 residues. V lost 0 bases and J lost 4; bases outside the gene matches: 1. This entry is derived from a study of identical twins. Study-level points and caveats: Within beta out-of-frame sequences, the excess sharing observed between twins was weaker. Within cord blood, abundant beta clonotypes carried fewer insertions, but memory repertoires showed no such trend.

Template switching introduced a universal primer site, and the cDNA bore unique molecular identifiers. TCRdb itself ran the 5' RACE reads through MiXCR, one entry per CDR3 protein. This table holds roughly 1.6 million distinct CDR3 sequences, less than 35% found once. The chain joins TRBV4-2 to TRBJ2-1, with TRBD2 matching over 9 bases. This TCR was recovered from a newborn girl in good health. Sequenced material: cord blood. The CDR3 nucleotides are TGTGCCAGCAGCCAAGAAAGCGGGGGGTACAATGAGCAGTTCTTC. Translated, it gives CASSQESGGYNEQFF.